This T cell receptor (beta chain) was obtained from a study of tumor-infiltrating lymphocytes in glioblastoma multiforme. TCRB libraries came from RNA via three nested multiplex PCR rounds. TCRB-specific cDNA synthesis used approximately 0.52 ug of total RNA. TCRdb independently ran MiXCR on the multiplex PCR reads; one entry per CDR3 protein. The repertoire holds about 32,000 distinct CDR3 sequences, with 50% to 75% as singletons. Of note for this clonotype: Antigen specificity is unknown. This is likely a read error, given that the CDR3 carries no conserved phenylalanine or tryptophan at its end.

Notes on the study in general: Unequal TCR RNA per T cell might skew measured clone sizes. T cells were not sorted into functional subsets.

The V gene's germline CDR1 is DFQATT and CDR2 SNEGSKA (reference sequence). This CDR3 has 15 residues. Sequencing was performed on brain tumor tissue. This TCR was sampled from a male donor with glioblastoma. The chain uses TRBV20-1 and TRBJ1-2, with TRBD1 identical over 7 bases. The CDR3 DNA sequence: TGCAGTGCGACCAGCACAGGGGAGTCGAACTATGACTACACCTCC. It specifies CSATSTGESNYDYTS.